This T cell receptor beta chain was captured by sequencing in a study of blood T cell repertoires in COVID-19. CDR1 is GTSNPN and CDR2 is SVGIG in the germline V gene (reference sequence). The CDR3 covers 14 residues. With 0 bases removed from V and 4 bases from J, the gap between germline ends came to 12 bases. TCRdb's table, derived via immunoSEQ multiplex PCR, lists solely in-frame clones and lacks some. This sample has about 220,000 clones, with 75% to 90% found just once. Sequencing input: peripheral blood. The sequence was collected from a woman aged 65 to 85 with COVID-19, enrolled during active disease. This chain uses TRBV30 with TRBJ1-2; D unclear. In nucleotides, the CDR3 is TGTGCCTGGAGTGTAGAGGCGGCGGGCTATGGCTACACCTTC. This gives the protein CAWSVEAAGYGYTF.